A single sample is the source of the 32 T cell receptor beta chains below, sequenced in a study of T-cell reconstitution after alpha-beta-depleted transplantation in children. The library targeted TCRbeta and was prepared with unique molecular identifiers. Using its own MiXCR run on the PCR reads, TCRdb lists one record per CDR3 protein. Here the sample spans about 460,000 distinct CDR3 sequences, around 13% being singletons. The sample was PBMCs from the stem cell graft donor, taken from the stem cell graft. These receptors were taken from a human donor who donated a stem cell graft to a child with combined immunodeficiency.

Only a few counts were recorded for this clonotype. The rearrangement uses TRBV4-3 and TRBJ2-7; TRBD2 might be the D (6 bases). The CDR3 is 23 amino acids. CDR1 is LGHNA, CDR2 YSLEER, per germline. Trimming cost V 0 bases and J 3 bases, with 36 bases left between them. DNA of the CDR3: TGCGCCAGCAGCCAAGATACCCAGTGGGGCGGAGGTGGCGGGAATCAGGGACTCTACGAGCAGTACTTC. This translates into CASSQDTQWGGGGGNQGLYEQYF.

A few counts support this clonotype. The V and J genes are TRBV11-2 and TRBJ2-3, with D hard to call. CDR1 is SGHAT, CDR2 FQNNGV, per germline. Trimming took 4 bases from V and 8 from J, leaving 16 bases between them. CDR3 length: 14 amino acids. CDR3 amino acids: CASSSSPSFGTQYF. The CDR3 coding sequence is TGTGCCAGCAGCTCATCACCCTCCTTCGGTACGCAGTATTTT.

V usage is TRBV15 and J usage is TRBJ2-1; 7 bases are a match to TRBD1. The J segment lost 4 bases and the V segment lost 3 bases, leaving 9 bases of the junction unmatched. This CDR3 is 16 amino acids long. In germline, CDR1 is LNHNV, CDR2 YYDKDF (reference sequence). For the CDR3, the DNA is TGTGCCACCAGCAGTGACCGGGACAGCCTATACAATGAGCAGTTCTTC. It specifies CATSSDRDSLYNEQFF.

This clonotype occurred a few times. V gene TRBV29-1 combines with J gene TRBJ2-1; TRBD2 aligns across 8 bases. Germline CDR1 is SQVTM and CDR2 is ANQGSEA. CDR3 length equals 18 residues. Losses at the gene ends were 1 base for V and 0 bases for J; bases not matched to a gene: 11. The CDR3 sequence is CSVEGYGRAPSSYNEQFF. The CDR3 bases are TGCAGCGTTGAAGGGTACGGGAGGGCCCCCAGCTCCTACAATGAGCAGTTCTTC.

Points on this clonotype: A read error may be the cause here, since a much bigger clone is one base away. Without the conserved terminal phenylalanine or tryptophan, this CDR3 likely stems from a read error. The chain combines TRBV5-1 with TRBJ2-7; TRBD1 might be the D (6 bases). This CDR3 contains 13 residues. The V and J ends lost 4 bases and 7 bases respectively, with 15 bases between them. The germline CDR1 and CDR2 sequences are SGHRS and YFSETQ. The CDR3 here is CASSPPTRGEQYY. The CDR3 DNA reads TGCGCCAGCAGCCCACCAACCAGGGGAGAGCAGTACTAC.

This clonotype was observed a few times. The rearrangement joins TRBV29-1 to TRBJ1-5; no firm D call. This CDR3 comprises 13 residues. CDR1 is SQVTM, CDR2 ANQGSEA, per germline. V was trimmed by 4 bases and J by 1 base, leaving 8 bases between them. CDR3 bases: TGCAGCGTTGCGGGTGTGAGCAATCAGCCCCAGCATTTT. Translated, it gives CSVAGVSNQPQHF.

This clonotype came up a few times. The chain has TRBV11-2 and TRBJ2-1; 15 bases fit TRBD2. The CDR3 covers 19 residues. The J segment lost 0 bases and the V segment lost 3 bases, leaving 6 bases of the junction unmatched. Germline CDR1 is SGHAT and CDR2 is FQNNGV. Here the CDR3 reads CASSLWGLAGGYSYNEQFF. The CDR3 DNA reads TGTGCCAGCAGCTTGTGGGGACTAGCGGGGGGTTACTCCTACAATGAGCAGTTCTTC.

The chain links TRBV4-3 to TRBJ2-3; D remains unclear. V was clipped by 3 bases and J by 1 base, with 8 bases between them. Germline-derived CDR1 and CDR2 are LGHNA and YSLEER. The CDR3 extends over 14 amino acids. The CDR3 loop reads CASSHFAGTDTQYF. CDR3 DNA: TGCGCCAGCAGCCATTTCGCGGGCACAGATACGCAGTATTTT.

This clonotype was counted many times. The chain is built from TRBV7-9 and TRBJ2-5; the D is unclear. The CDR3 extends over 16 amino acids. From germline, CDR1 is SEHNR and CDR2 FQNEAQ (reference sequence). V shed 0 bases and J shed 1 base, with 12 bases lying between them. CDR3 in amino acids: CASSLAAAMSQETQYF. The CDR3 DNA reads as TGTGCCAGCAGCTTAGCCGCAGCGATGAGCCAAGAGACCCAGTACTTC.

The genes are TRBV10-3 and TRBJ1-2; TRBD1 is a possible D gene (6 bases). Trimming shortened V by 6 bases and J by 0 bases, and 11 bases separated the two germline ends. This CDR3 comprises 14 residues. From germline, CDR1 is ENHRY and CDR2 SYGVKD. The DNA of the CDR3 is TGTGCCATCAGAGACCGGACAGCTAACTATGGCTACACCTTC. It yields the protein CAIRDRTANYGYTF.

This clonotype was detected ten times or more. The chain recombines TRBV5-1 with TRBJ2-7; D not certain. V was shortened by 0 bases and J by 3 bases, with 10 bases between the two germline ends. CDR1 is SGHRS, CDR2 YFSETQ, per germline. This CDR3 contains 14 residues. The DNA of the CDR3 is TGCGCCAGCAGCTTGGCCATGGGTAGCTACGAGCAGTACTTC. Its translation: CASSLAMGSYEQYF.

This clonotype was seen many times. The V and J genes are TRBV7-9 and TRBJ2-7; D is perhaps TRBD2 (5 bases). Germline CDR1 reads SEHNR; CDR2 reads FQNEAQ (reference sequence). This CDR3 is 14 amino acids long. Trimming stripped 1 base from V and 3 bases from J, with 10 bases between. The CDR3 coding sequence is TGTGCCAGCAGCTTAGAGGACGGACTCTACGAGCAGTACTTC. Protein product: CASSLEDGLYEQYF.

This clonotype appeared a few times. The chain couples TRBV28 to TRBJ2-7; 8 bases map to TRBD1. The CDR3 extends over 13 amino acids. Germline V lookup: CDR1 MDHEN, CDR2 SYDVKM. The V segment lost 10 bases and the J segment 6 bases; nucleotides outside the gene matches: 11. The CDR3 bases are TGTGCCATACTGGACAGGGTGGAGGGCGAGCAGTACTTC. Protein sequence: CAILDRVEGEQYF.

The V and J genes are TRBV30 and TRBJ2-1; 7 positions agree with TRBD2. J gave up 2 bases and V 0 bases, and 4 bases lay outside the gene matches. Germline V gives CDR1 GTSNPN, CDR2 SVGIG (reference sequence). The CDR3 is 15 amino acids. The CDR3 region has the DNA TGTGCCTGGAGTGTAGGCGGGAGCGCCTACAATGAGCAGTTCTTC. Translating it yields CAWSVGGSAYNEQFF.

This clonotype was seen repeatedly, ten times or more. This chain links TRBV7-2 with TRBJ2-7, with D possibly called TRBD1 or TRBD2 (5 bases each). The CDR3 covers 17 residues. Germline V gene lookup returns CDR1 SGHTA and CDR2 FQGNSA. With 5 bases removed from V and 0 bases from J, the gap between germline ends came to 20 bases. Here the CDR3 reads CASSPRQLAALSYEQYF. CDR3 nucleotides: TGTGCCAGCAGCCCTAGACAGCTAGCCGCCCTCTCCTACGAGCAGTACTTC. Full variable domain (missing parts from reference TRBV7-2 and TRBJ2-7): GAGVSQSPSNKVTEKGKDVELRCDPISGHTALYWYRQSLGQGLEFLIYFQGNSAPDKSGLPSDRFSAERTGGSVSTLTIQRTQQEDSAVYLCASSPRQLAALSYEQYFGPGTRLTVT.

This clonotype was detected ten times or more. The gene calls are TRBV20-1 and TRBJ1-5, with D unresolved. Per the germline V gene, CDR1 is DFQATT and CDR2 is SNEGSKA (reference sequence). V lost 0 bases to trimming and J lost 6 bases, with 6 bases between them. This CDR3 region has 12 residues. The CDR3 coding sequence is TGCAGTGCTAGAGAGGGTCCTCAGCCCCAGCATTTT. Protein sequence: CSAREGPQPQHF.

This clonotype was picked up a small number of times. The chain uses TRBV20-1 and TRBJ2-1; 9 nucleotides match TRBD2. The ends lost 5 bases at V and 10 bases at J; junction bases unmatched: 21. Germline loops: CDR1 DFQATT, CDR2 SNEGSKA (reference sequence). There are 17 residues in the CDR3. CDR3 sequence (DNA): TGCAGTGCTCCTGGGGGGCGGGAGGGCCCCGGGTACAGGGAGCAGTTCTTC. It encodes CSAPGGREGPGYREQFF.

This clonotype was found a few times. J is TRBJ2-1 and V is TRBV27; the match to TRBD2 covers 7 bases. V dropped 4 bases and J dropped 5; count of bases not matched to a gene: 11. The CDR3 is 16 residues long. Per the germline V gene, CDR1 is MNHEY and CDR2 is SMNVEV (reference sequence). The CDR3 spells CASSSLRKRGNNEQFF. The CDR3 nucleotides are TGTGCCAGCAGTTCCCTTAGAAAGCGGGGAAACAATGAGCAGTTCTTC.

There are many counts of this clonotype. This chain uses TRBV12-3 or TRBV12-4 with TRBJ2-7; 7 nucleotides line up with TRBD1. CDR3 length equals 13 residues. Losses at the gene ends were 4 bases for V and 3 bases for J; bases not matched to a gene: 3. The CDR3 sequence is CASSYNRGYEQYF. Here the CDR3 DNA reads TGTGCCAGCAGTTATAACAGGGGCTACGAGCAGTACTTC.

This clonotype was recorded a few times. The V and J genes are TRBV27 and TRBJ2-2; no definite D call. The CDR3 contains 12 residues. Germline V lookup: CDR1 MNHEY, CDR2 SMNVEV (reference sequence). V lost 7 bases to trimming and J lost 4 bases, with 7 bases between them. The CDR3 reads CASTPGTGELFF. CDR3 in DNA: TGTGCCAGCACCCCGGGCACCGGGGAGCTGTTTTTT.

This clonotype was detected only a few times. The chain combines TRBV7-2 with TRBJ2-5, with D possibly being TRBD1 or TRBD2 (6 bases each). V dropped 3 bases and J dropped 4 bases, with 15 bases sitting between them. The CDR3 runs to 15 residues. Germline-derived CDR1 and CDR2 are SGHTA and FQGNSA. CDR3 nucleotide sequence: TGTGCCAGCAGCTTGACATACGGGGGCTTAGAGACCCAGTACTTC. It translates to CASSLTYGGLETQYF.

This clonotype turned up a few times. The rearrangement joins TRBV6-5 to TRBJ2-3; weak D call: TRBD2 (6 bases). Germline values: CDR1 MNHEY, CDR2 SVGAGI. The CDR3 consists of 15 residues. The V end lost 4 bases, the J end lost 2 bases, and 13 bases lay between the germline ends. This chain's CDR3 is CASSSYSGYTDTQYF. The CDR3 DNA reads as TGTGCCAGCAGTTCTTATAGCGGTTACACAGATACGCAGTATTTT.

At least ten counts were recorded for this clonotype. CDR3 nucleotide sequence: TGTGCCAGCAGTTTAGGGACAATCCCTTCCCGTGACCAGTACTTC. It is translated as CASSLGTIPSRDQYF. The chain carries TRBV12-3 or TRBV12-4 and TRBJ2-5; a possible D gene is TRBD1 (5 bases). Trimming removed 1 base at V and 10 bases at J, with 19 bases between. The CDR3 loop spans 15 amino acids.

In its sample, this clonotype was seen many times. The CDR3 DNA reads TGCAGCGTTGAATCCTGGCGGAGTTTGACTAGCGGGAGTAGCACAGATACGCAGTATTTT. It is translated as CSVESWRSLTSGSSTDTQYF. This rearrangement joins TRBV29-1 to TRBJ2-3; 12 bases line up with TRBD2. In germline, CDR1 is SQVTM, CDR2 ANQGSEA. The V gene end was trimmed by 2 bases and the J gene end by 0 bases; junction bases not matched to a gene: 15. The CDR3 totals 20 residues.

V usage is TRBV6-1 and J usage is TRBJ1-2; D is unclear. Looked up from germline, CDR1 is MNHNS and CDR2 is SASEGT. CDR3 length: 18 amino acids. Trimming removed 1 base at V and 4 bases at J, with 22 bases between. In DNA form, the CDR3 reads TGTGCCAGCAGTGAAGGTTGGGGAGGCGGACGTCCTGCCTATGGCTACACCTTC. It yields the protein CASSEGWGGGRPAYGYTF.

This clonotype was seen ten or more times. The CDR3 sequence: CASSSWTSSTDTQYF. The CDR3 DNA reads as TGTGCCAGCAGCTCGTGGACTAGTAGCACAGATACGCAGTATTTT. The chain employs TRBV7-2 and TRBJ2-3; 7 bases fit TRBD2. The CDR3 is 15 residues long. In germline, CDR1 is SGHTA, CDR2 FQGNSA. V was clipped by 4 bases and J by 0 bases; unmatched bases: 4.

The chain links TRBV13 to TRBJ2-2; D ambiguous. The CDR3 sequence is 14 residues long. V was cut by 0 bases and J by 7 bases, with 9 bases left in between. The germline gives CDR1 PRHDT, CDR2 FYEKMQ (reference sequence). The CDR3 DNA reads TGTGCCAGCAGCTTAGGCGCATACGACGGGGAGCTGTTTTTT. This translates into CASSLGAYDGELFF.

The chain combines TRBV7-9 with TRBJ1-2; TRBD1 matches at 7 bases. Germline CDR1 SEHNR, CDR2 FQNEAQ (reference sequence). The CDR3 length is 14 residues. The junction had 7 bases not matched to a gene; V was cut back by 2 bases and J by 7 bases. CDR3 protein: CASSLRTGSSGYTF. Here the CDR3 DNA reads TGTGCCAGCAGCTTAAGGACAGGATCGAGTGGCTACACCTTC.

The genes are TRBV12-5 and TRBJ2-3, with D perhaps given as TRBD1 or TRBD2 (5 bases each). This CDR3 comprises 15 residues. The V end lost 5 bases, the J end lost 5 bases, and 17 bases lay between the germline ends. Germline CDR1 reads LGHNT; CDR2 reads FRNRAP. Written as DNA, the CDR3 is TGTGCTAGTGGTCCCGGGGCTGGTTGGGAAGATACGCAGTATTTT. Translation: CASGPGAGWEDTQYF.

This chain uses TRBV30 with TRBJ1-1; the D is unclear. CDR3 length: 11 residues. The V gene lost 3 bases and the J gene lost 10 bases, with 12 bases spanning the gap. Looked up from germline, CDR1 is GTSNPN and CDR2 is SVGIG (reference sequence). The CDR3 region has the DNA TGTGCCTGGAGAGTTGAGGACGGAGCTTTCTTT. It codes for CAWRVEDGAFF.

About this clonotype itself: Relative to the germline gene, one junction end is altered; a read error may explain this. The CDR3 region is CASSSTGGTDNERLFF. CDR3 nucleotide sequence: TGTGCCAGCAGCTCGACAGGGGGCACAGATAATGAAAGACTGTTTTTT. J is TRBJ1-4 and V is TRBV13; 10 nucleotides align to TRBD1. The CDR3 runs to 16 residues. CDR1 PRHDT and CDR2 FYEKMQ come from the germline V gene (reference sequence).

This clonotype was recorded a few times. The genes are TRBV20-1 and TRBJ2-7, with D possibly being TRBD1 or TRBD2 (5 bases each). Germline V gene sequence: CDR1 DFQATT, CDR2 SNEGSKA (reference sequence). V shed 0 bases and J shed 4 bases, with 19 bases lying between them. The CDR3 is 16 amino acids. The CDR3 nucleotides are TGCAGTGCTAGAGATCCGGCAGGGTCGGGGATTTACGAGCAGTACTTC. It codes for CSARDPAGSGIYEQYF.